This T cell receptor beta chain was recovered during a study of regulatory T cells in long-lasting Graves disease. Stated time point: newly diagnosed GD, antithyroid drugs for less than 3 months. Researchers made the TCR library from RNA that was extracted from PBMCs. The EDTA tubes were filled with 8.5 to 9.5 milliliters of drawn peripheral blood. As concerns this clonotype: What it recognizes is unknown.

This CDR3 spans 15 amino acids. The ends were cut back, 0 bases at V and 4 bases at J, with 8 bases in the middle. Germline V CDR1 and CDR2: SGHRS, YFSETQ. Study outcomes and limitations: Lower TCR diversity characterized persistent Graves' patients relative to newly diagnosed patients. Clonotypes that were public and shared totalled a few thousand in persistent patients versus over 800 in new patients.

HTBI primers from iRepertoire and Arm-PCR of CDR3 regions yielded the TCR beta libraries. TCRdb reanalysed the multiplex PCR reads using MiXCR and keeps one entry per CDR3 protein. The sample records hundreds of thousands of distinct CDR3 sequences, about 16% being singletons. Separately, the same data were catalogued under a study of T cells in Graves' hyperthyroidism and ophthalmopathy. That report adds: An initial round of RT-PCR targeting the TCR CDR3 relied on the HTBI primer set.

Sequenced material: peripheral blood mononuclear cells (PBMCs), taken at new diagnosis, from a patient treated with antithyroid drugs. This receptor was taken from a woman in her thirties with Graves disease. The chain combines TRBV5-1 with TRBJ1-6; TRBD1 is a possible D gene (6 bases). CDR3 sequence (DNA): TGCGCCAGCAGCTTGGCAGGGGCTTATAATTCACCCCTCCACTTT. Translated, it gives CASSLAGAYNSPLHF.